The 32 T cell receptor beta chains presented below share a single source sample, sequenced in a study of cytomegalovirus exposure and HLA in healthy donors. Use of 60 Vbeta and 13 Jbeta primers characterized the PCR. TCRdb's copy holds only in-frame clones and misses some; the assay was immunoSEQ multiplex PCR. In the table there are about 140,000 clones, roughly 81% of which are singletons. The sequenced material came from PBMCs. These receptors were obtained from a female donor in good health and CMV-seronegative.

Written as DNA, the CDR3 is TGTGCCAGCAGCCCTCGGACTAGCGGGGTCACAGATACGCAGTATTTT. This codes for CASSPRTSGVTDTQYF. The V call is TRBV7-9, the J call TRBJ2-3, with TRBD2 matching 12 bases. The CDR3 length is 16 residues. V shed 5 bases, J shed 2 bases, and the junction held 5 bases outside the gene matches. Germline V gene lookup returns CDR1 SEHNR and CDR2 FQNEAQ (reference sequence).

CDR3: CASSPNRGLNEKLFF. For the CDR3, the DNA is TGTGCCAGCAGCCCCAACAGGGGCCTAAATGAAAAACTGTTTTTT. V usage is TRBV9 and J usage is TRBJ1-4; 7 bases align to TRBD1. Germline V gives CDR1 SGDLS, CDR2 YYNGEE. The V segment lost 4 bases and the J segment 5 bases; nucleotides outside the gene matches: 8. The CDR3 has 15 residues.

The chain recombines TRBV27 with TRBJ2-1; D is perhaps TRBD2 (7 bases). Germline assignment: CDR1 MNHEY and CDR2 SMNVEV (reference sequence). The CDR3 contains 12 residues. The V gene lost 3 bases and the J gene lost 10 bases, with 10 bases spanning the gap. The CDR3 nucleotides are TGTGCCAGCAGTTTGGAGGGGGGGGAGCAGTTCTTC. Amino acids: CASSLEGGEQFF.

This clone came up once. The J gene is TRBJ1-4, the V gene TRBV28; D ambiguous. Germline CDR1 and CDR2: MDHEN and SYDVKM. V was trimmed by 6 bases and J by 9 bases, leaving 17 bases between them. The CDR3 sequence is 14 residues long. CDR3 sequence reads: CASSRTRDRKKLFF. CDR3 in DNA: TGTGCCAGCAGCCGAACTAGAGATAGAAAAAAACTGTTTTTT.

CDR3 amino acids: CASGLIGGGNTIYF. Written as DNA, the CDR3 is TGTGCTAGTGGTTTGATAGGAGGAGGAAACACCATATATTTT. This rearrangement joins TRBV12-5 to TRBJ1-3; D remains ambiguous. CDR1 is LGHNT, CDR2 FRNRAP, per germline. The V and J ends lost 2 bases and 4 bases respectively, with 9 bases between them. The CDR3 sequence is 14 residues long.

The chain joins TRBV9 to TRBJ1-1; D ambiguous. There are 14 residues in the CDR3. Trimming shortened V by 0 bases and J by 6 bases, and 12 bases separated the two germline ends. The germline CDR1 and CDR2 sequences are SGDLS and YYNGEE. The DNA of the CDR3 is TGTGCCAGCAGCGTAGAACAGAACGGCCCTGAAGCTTTCTTT. Residues: CASSVEQNGPEAFF.

The chain uses TRBV2 and TRBJ1-5; TRBD1 might be the D (6 bases). Germline V lookup: CDR1 SNHLY, CDR2 FYNNEI. The CDR3 contains 16 residues. V was cut by 5 bases and J by 1 base, with 15 bases left in between. Here the CDR3 reads CASSPPRGASNQPQHF. CDR3 sequence (DNA): TGTGCCAGCAGTCCCCCACGGGGGGCAAGCAATCAGCCCCAGCATTTT. The complete variable domain, with remaining parts taken from reference TRBV2 and TRBJ1-5, reads EPEVTQTPSHQVTQMGQEVILRCVPISNHLYFYWYRQILGQKVEFLVSFYNNEISEKSEIFDDQFSVERPDGSNFTLKIRSTKLEDSAMYFCASSPPRGASNQPQHFGDGTRLSIL.

The genes are TRBV19 and TRBJ1-1, with a possible D match to TRBD1 (6 bases). The CDR3 contains 15 residues. CDR1 and CDR2 from the germline V gene are LNHDA and SQIVND (reference sequence). V shed 10 bases and J shed 0 bases, with 18 bases lying between them. For the CDR3, the DNA is TGTGCCACTCGACCTCCCAGGGGCCTGAACACTGAAGCTTTCTTT. Translated, it gives CATRPPRGLNTEAFF.

This chain joins TRBV28 and TRBJ1-1, with TRBD1 as a possible D gene (5 bases). Germline V gives CDR1 MDHEN, CDR2 SYDVKM. V was trimmed by 5 bases and J by 6 bases, leaving 19 bases between them. The CDR3 extends over 15 amino acids. CDR3 DNA sequence: TGTGCCAGCAGTCCCCCCCGGGGGGGTTATCCTGAAGCTTTCTTT. Protein: CASSPPRGGYPEAFF.

The rearrangement uses TRBV10-3 and TRBJ2-3; 9 nucleotides agree with TRBD2. V shed 10 bases, J shed 5 bases, and the junction held 10 bases outside the gene matches. The CDR3 is 14 residues long. The V gene's germline CDR1 is ENHRY and CDR2 SYGVKD. The CDR3: CATKAGAGGDTQYF. Written as DNA, the CDR3 is TGTGCCACCAAAGCCGGAGCGGGGGGAGATACGCAGTATTTT.

The genes are TRBV5-1 and TRBJ2-3, with TRBD2 matching 14 bases. The ends lost 0 bases at V and 6 bases at J; junction bases unmatched: 3. This CDR3 has 16 residues. The V gene's germline CDR1 is SGHRS and CDR2 YFSETQ. CDR3 bases: TGCGCCAGCAGCTTGGGGACTAGCGGGGGGACTGATACGCAGTATTTT. Amino acid sequence: CASSLGTSGGTDTQYF.

The V gene is TRBV6-4, the J gene TRBJ2-2, with 12 bases matching TRBD2. CDR1 and CDR2 from the germline V gene are MRHNA and SNTAGT. This CDR3 has 15 amino acids. The V segment lost 6 bases and the J segment 5 bases; nucleotides outside the gene matches: 4. The CDR3 reads CASRRLAGETGELFF. CDR3 nucleotides: TGTGCCAGCAGGCGACTAGCGGGAGAAACCGGGGAGCTGTTTTTT.

This clone came up many times. V gene TRBV6-1 combines with J gene TRBJ1-4, with D unresolved. The ends were cut back, 4 bases at V and 0 bases at J, with 6 bases in the middle. The germline CDR1 and CDR2 sequences are MNHNS and SASEGT. This CDR3 is 14 amino acids long. The CDR3 bases are TGTGCCAGCAGTGTAACAGCAACTAATGAAAAACTGTTTTTT. Its protein product is CASSVTATNEKLFF.

V is TRBV14 and J is TRBJ2-7; tentative D call: TRBD1 (5 bases). Germline V gene sequence: CDR1 SGHDN, CDR2 FVKESK. The V end lost 0 bases, the J end lost 7 bases, and 16 bases lay between the germline ends. The CDR3 spans 15 residues. CDR3 nucleotide sequence: TGTGCCAGCAGCCAAGAATCCGGCAGGGTATGGGAGCAGTACTTC. Protein: CASSQESGRVWEQYF.

This sequence joins TRBV5-1 and TRBJ2-5; TRBD2 is a possible D gene (6 bases). Trimming pared 4 bases from V and 4 bases from J, leaving 17 bases between. The germline V gene has CDR1 SGHRS and CDR2 YFSETQ. The CDR3 length is 15 residues. CDR3 sequence: CASSPLPGGGETQYF. As DNA, the CDR3 is TGCGCCAGCAGCCCGCTGCCCGGGGGTGGAGAGACCCAGTACTTC.

This chain connects TRBV15 to TRBJ2-7; 9 bases fit TRBD1. Germline V gives CDR1 LNHNV, CDR2 YYDKDF (reference sequence). This CDR3 comprises 16 residues. Trimming at V came to 5 bases and at J to 2 bases, leaving 10 bases not matched to a gene. The CDR3 protein is CATSREGQGTTYEQYF. CDR3 DNA sequence: TGTGCCACCAGCCGCGAAGGACAGGGGACCACCTACGAGCAGTACTTC. The whole variable domain, filled in from reference TRBV15 and TRBJ2-7, reads DAMVIQNPRYQVTQFGKPVTLSCSQTLNHNVMYWYQQKSSQAPKLLFHYYDKDFNNEADTPDNFQSRRPNTSFCFLDIRSPGLGDTAMYLCATSREGQGTTYEQYFGPGTRLTVT.

The V call is TRBV9, the J call TRBJ1-1; D remains unclear. Trimming pared 5 bases from V and 5 bases from J, leaving 19 bases between. CDR3 length: 15 amino acids. Germline CDR1 is SGDLS and CDR2 is YYNGEE. CDR3 in amino acids: CASSSVGDRGTEAFF. In DNA, the CDR3 is TGTGCCAGCAGTTCCGTGGGCGACCGAGGGACTGAAGCTTTCTTT.

This clone was observed once. The chain joins TRBV27 to TRBJ1-4; 9 bases line up with TRBD1. CDR1 is MNHEY, CDR2 SMNVEV, per germline (reference sequence). With V trimmed by 6 bases and J by 8 bases, 7 bases remained unmatched. The CDR3 consists of 14 residues. CDR3 nucleotide sequence: TGTGCCAGCAGGTCCGGGACAGGGAGGGAAAAACTGTTTTTT. Amino acid sequence: CASRSGTGREKLFF.

A few counts support this clone. The rearrangement joins TRBV5-4 to TRBJ1-1; no definite D call. Germline CDR1 and CDR2: SGHNT and YYREEE (reference sequence). The CDR3 spans 13 residues. Trimming took off 4 bases at V and 7 bases at J, with 14 bases between the two ends. The CDR3 protein is CASSTDAGSEAFF. DNA for the CDR3: TGTGCCAGCAGCACGGACGCGGGGAGTGAAGCTTTCTTT.

J is TRBJ2-3 and V is TRBV7-3; 12 bases line up with TRBD2. The CDR3 is made up of 15 amino acids. Germline V gene lookup returns CDR1 SGHTA and CDR2 FQGTGA. Germline trimming cut 4 bases from V and 4 bases from J; bases unmatched to any gene: 3. The CDR3 sequence is CASSSSGGAADTQYF. The CDR3 coding sequence is TGTGCCAGCAGCTCTAGCGGGGGGGCCGCAGATACGCAGTATTTT. The variable domain in full, with the rest retrieved from reference TRBV7-3 and TRBJ2-3, is GAGVSQTPSNKVTEKGKYVELRCDPISGHTALYWYRQSLGQGPEFLIYFQGTGAADDSGLPNDRFFAVRPEGSVSTLKIQRTERGDSAVYLCASSSSGGAADTQYFGPGTRLTVL.

The chain recombines TRBV4-1 with TRBJ2-3; D perhaps matches TRBD2 (5 bases). The CDR3 extends over 16 amino acids. Germline loops: CDR1 MGHRA, CDR2 YSYEKL. Deletions cut 2 bases from V and 9 bases from J, with 21 bases between. The CDR3 DNA reads as TGCGCCAGCAGCCAATTGGCGGGCGAACGTCCTCGAACGCAGTATTTT. This codes for CASSQLAGERPRTQYF.

This clone was counted a single time. The J gene is TRBJ2-1, the V gene TRBV9, with D perhaps TRBD2 (7 bases). Trimming took off 0 bases at V and 3 bases at J, with 10 bases between the two ends. The CDR3 covers 15 residues. Germline V lookup: CDR1 SGDLS, CDR2 YYNGEE. The DNA of the CDR3 is TGTGCCAGCAGCGTAGAGGGGGGGGACTACAATGAGCAGTTCTTC. It yields the protein CASSVEGGDYNEQFF.

The chain combines TRBV28 with TRBJ2-5, with 14 bases aligning to TRBD2. The CDR3 totals 17 residues. CDR1 MDHEN and CDR2 SYDVKM come from the germline V gene. Trimming cost V 1 base and J 5 bases; bases outside gene matches: 6. The CDR3, as DNA: TGTGCCAGCAGTTTATTGAGGGGACTAGCGGGAGTTGAGACCCAGTACTTC. This translates into CASSLLRGLAGVETQYF.

The V call is TRBV19, the J call TRBJ2-5; D is perhaps TRBD1 (5 bases). Between the trimmed V and J ends, which lost 3 bases and 8 bases, there was a span of 25 bases. Germline lookup yields CDR1 LNHDA and CDR2 SQIVND (reference sequence). CDR3 length equals 17 residues. DNA for the CDR3: TGTGCCAGTAGTATTGTACTCCCTGCAGGACACAAGAGAACCCAGTACTTC. Amino acid sequence: CASSIVLPAGHKRTQYF.

Worth noting for this clone: Compared with germline, one end of the junction differs, possibly owing to a read error. The CDR3, as DNA: TGTTCCAGCCCCTTCGGCTCGGAGGGCTACACCTTC. Translating it yields CSSPFGSEGYTF. The V and J genes are TRBV7-9 and TRBJ1-2; D uncertain. The germline gives CDR1 SEHNR, CDR2 FQNEAQ (reference sequence). The CDR3 totals 12 residues. The full variable domain, with the rest looked up from reference TRBV7-9 and TRBJ1-2, is DTGVSQNPRHKITKRGQNVTFRCDPISEHNRLYWYRQTLGQGPEFLTYFQNEAQLEKSRLLSDRFSAERPKGSFSTLEIQRTEQGDSAMYLCSSPFGSEGYTFGSGTRLTVV.

The sample holds a few counts of this clone. The V call is TRBV7-9, the J call TRBJ2-1; no reliable D call. Trimming removed 3 bases from V and 8 bases from J, with 11 bases in between. CDR1 and CDR2 (germline): SEHNR, FQNEAQ (reference sequence). This CDR3 spans 13 amino acids. This CDR3 is CASSFESPDEQFF. CDR3 sequence (DNA): TGTGCCAGCAGCTTCGAAAGCCCGGATGAGCAGTTCTTC.

This clone occurred a few times. The chain joins TRBV19 to TRBJ1-5; D possibly corresponds to TRBD1 (6 bases). Germline lookup yields CDR1 LNHDA and CDR2 SQIVND (reference sequence). V dropped 9 bases and J dropped 0 bases, with 15 bases sitting between them. CDR3 size: 15 residues. This CDR3 is CARQGMGNSNQPQHF. DNA for the CDR3: TGTGCCAGGCAGGGGATGGGGAATAGCAATCAGCCCCAGCATTTT.

This clone was detected once. The chain combines TRBV9 with TRBJ1-2; D is ambiguous. The germline gives CDR1 SGDLS, CDR2 YYNGEE. V lost 0 bases to trimming and J lost 1 base, with 13 bases between them. This CDR3 region has 16 residues. CDR3 protein: CASSVGAGNGNYGYTF. The CDR3 region has the DNA TGTGCCAGCAGCGTAGGGGCAGGAAATGGTAACTATGGCTACACCTTC.

The chain links TRBV28 to TRBJ1-6; TRBD1 agrees at 9 bases. Germline V gives CDR1 MDHEN, CDR2 SYDVKM. The CDR3 is 17 amino acids. V lost 8 bases and J lost 9; bases outside the gene matches: 17. The CDR3 DNA follows: TGTGCCAGCCACCCGAGAGGGACAGGGAGGACGGGTTCACCCCTCCACTTT. This codes for CASHPRGTGRTGSPLHF.

The rearrangement uses TRBV20-1 and TRBJ2-5, with D unclear. Germline V lookup: CDR1 DFQATT, CDR2 SNEGSKA (reference sequence). V dropped 6 bases and J dropped 12 bases, with 8 bases sitting between them. CDR3 size: 8 residues. The CDR3 reads CSAGWEYF. The CDR3 region has the DNA TGCAGTGCCGGGTGGGAGTACTTC.

The chain has TRBV28 and TRBJ1-1, with D perhaps matching TRBD1 (6 bases). The CDR3 runs 13 residues. V lost 7 bases, J lost 8 bases, and 17 bases lay in between. Germline CDR1 MDHEN, CDR2 SYDVKM. CDR3 in amino acids: CASTAPQGCEAFF. The CDR3 bases are TGTGCCAGCACCGCCCCACAGGGTTGCGAAGCTTTCTTT. The variable domain in full, completed from reference TRBV28 and TRBJ1-1, reads DVKVTQSSRYLVKRTGEKVFLECVQDMDHENMFWYRQDPGLGLRLIYFSYDVKMKEKGDIPEGYSVSREKKERFSLILESASTNQTSMYLCASTAPQGCEAFFGQGTRLTVV.

This clone was counted between two and nine times. This chain connects TRBV5-4 to TRBJ1-1; the D is unclear. The CDR3 is 14 amino acids. V was trimmed by 3 bases and J by 6 bases, leaving 15 bases between them. Germline V gene data show CDR1 as SGHNT and CDR2 as YYREEE (reference sequence). The CDR3 protein is CASSWRRTGPEAFF. The CDR3 DNA reads TGTGCCAGCAGCTGGAGGCGAACCGGTCCTGAAGCTTTCTTT.